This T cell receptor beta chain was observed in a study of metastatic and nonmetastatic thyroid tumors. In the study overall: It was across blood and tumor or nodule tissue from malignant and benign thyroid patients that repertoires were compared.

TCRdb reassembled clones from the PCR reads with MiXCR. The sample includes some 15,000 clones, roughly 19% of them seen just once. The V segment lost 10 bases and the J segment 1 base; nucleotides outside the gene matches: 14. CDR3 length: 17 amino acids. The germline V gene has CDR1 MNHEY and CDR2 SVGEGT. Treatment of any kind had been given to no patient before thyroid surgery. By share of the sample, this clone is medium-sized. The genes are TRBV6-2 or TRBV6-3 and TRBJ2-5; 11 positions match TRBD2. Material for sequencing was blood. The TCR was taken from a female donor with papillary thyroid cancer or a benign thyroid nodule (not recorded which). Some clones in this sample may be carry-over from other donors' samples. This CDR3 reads CAISIPGLAVVQETQYF. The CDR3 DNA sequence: TGTGCCATTTCAATACCGGGACTAGCGGTCGTCCAAGAGACCCAGTACTTC.